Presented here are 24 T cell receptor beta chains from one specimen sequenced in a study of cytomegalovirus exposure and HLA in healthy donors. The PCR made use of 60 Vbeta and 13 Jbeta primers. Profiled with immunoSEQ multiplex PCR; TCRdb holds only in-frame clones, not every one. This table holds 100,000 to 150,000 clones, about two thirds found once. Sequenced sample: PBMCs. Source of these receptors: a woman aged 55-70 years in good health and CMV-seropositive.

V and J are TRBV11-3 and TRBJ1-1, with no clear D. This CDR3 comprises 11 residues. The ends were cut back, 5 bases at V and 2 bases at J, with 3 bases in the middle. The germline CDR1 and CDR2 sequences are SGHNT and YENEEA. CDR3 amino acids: CASSQNTEAFF. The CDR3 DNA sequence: TGTGCCAGCAGCCAAAACACTGAAGCTTTCTTT.

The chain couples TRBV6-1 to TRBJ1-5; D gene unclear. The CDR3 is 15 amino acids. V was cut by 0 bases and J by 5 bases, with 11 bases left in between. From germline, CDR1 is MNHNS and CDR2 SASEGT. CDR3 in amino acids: CASSEAFTSDQPQHF. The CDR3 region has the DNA TGTGCCAGCAGTGAAGCTTTCACTTCGGATCAGCCCCAGCATTTT.

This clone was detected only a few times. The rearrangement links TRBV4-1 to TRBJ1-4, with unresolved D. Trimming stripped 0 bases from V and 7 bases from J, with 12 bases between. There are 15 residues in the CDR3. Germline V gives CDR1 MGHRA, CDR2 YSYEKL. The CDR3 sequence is CASSQEGTTLEKLFF. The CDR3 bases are TGCGCCAGCAGCCAAGAGGGCACCACCCTTGAAAAACTGTTTTTT.

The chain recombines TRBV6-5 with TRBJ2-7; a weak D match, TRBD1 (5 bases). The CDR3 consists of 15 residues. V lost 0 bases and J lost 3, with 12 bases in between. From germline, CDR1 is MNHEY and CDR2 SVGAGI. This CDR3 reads CASSYSSTRDYEQYF. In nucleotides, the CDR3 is TGTGCCAGCAGTTACTCGAGTACCAGGGACTACGAGCAGTACTTC.

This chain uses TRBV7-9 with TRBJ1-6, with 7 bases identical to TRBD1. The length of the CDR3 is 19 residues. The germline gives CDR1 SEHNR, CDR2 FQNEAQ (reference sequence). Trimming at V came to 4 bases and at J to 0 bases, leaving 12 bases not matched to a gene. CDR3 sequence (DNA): TGTGCCAGCAGCTCTCCGGCAGGGGGAGCGAGCTCCTATAATTCACCCCTCCACTTT. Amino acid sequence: CASSSPAGGASSYNSPLHF.

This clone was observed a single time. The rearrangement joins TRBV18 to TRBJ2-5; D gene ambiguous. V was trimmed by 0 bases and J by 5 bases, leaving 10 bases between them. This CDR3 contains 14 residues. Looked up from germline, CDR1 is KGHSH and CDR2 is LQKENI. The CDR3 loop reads CASSPPTQWETQYF. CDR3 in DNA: TGTGCCAGCTCACCACCGACTCAATGGGAGACCCAGTACTTC.

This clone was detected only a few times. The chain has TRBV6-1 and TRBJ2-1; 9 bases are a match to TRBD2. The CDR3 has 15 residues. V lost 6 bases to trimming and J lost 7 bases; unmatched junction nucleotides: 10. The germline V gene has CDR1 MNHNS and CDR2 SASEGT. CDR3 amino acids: CASSAAGGLENEQFF. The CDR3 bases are TGTGCCAGCAGCGCGGCGGGGGGGCTAGAGAATGAGCAGTTCTTC.

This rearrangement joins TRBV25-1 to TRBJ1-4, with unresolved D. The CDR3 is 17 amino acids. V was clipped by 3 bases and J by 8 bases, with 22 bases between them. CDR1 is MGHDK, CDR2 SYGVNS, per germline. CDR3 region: CASSDPRLAGAIEKLFF. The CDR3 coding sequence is TGTGCCAGCAGTGACCCCCGTCTGGCGGGCGCGATCGAAAAACTGTTTTTT.

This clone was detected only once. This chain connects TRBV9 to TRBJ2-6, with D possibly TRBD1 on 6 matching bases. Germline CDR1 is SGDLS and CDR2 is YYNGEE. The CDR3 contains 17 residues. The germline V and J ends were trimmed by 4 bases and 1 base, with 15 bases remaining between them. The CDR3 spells CASSPTGPLSGANVLTF. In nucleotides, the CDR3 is TGTGCCAGCAGCCCCACAGGGCCACTGTCTGGGGCCAACGTCCTGACTTTC. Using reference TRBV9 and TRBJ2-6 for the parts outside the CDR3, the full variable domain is DSGVTQTPKHLITATGQRVTLRCSPRSGDLSVYWYQQSLDQGLQFLIQYYNGEERAKGNILERFSAQQFPDLHSELNLSSLELGDSALYFCASSPTGPLSGANVLTFGAGSRLTVL.

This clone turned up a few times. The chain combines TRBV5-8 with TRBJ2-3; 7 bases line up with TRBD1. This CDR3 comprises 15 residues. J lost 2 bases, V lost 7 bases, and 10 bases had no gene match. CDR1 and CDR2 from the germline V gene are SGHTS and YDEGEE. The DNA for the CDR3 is TGTGCCAGCTCTGTTGGGGGACAGCACACAGATACGCAGTATTTT. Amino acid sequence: CASSVGGQHTDTQYF.

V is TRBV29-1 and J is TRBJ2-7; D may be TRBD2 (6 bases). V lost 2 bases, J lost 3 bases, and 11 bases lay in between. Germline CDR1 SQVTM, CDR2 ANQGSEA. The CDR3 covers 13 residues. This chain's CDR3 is CSVEIFGGYEQYF. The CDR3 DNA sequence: TGCAGCGTTGAAATATTCGGGGGCTACGAGCAGTACTTC.

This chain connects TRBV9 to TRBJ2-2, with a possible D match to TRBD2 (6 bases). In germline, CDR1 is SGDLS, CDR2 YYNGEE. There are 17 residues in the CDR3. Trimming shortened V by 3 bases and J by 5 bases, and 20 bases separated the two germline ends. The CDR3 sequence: CASSATQRAGFTGELFF. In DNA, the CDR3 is TGTGCCAGCAGCGCTACCCAGAGGGCGGGGTTTACCGGGGAGCTGTTTTTT.

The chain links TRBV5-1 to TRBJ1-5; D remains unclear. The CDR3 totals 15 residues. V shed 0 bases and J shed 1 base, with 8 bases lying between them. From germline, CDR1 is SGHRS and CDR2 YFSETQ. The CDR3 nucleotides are TGCGCCAGCAGCTTGGACAGCAACAGCAATCAGCCCCAGCATTTT. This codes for CASSLDSNSNQPQHF. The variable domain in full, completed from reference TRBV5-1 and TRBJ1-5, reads KAGVTQTPRYLIKTRGQQVTLSCSPISGHRSVSWYQQTPGQGLQFLFEYFSETQRNKGNFPGRFSGRQFSNSRSEMNVSTLELGDSALYLCASSLDSNSNQPQHFGDGTRLSIL.

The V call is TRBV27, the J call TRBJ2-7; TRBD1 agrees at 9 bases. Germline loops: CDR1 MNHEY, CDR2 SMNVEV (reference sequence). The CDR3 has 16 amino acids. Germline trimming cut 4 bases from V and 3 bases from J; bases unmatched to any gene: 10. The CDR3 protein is CASSSPPGQGLYEQYF. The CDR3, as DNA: TGTGCCAGCAGTTCTCCACCGGGACAGGGTCTCTACGAGCAGTACTTC.

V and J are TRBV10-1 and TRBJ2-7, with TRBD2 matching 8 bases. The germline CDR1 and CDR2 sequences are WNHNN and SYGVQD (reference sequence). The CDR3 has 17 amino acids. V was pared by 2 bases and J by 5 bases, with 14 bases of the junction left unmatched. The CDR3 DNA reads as TGCGCCAGCAGTGAGGTTGCGGGGGGAACCCTCGGACACGAGCAGTACTTC. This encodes CASSEVAGGTLGHEQYF.

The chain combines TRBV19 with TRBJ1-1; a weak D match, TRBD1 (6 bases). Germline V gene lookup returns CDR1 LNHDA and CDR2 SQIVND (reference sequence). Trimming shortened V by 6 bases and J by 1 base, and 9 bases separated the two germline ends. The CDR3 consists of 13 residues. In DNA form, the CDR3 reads TGTGCCAGTAGGGTGACAGGGAACACTGAAGCTTTCTTT. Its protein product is CASRVTGNTEAFF.

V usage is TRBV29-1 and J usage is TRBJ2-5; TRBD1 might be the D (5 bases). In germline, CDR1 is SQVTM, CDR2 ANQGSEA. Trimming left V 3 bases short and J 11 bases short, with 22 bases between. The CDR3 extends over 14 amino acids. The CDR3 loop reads CSVELGVGRDEQYF. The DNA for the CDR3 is TGCAGCGTTGAGTTAGGCGTCGGCAGGGATGAGCAGTACTTC. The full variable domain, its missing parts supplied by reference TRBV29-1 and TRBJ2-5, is SAVISQKPSRDICQRGTSLTIQCQVDSQVTMMFWYRQQPGQSLTLIATANQGSEATYESGFVIDKFPISRPNLTFSTLTVSNMSPEDSSIYLCSVELGVGRDEQYFGPGTRLLVL.

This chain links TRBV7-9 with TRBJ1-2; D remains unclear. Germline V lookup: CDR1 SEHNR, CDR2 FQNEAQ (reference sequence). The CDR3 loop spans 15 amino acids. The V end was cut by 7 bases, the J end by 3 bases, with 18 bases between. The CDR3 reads CASTNTREVDYGYTF. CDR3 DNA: TGTGCCAGCACCAACACGCGCGAGGTCGACTATGGCTACACCTTC. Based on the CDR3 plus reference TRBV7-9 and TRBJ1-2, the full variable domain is DTGVSQNPRHKITKRGQNVTFRCDPISEHNRLYWYRQTLGQGPEFLTYFQNEAQLEKSRLLSDRFSAERPKGSFSTLEIQRTEQGDSAMYLCASTNTREVDYGYTFGSGTRLTVV.

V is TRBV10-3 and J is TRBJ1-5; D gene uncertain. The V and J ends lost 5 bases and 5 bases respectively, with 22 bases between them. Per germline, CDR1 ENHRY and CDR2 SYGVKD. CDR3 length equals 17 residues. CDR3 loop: CAISPHNGFGRDQPQHF. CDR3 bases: TGTGCCATCAGTCCTCATAATGGGTTCGGGAGGGATCAGCCCCAGCATTTT.

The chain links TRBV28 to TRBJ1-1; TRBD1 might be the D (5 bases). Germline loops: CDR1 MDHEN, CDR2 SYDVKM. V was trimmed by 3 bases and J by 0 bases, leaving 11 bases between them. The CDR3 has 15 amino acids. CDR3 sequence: CASSLSRGVNTEAFF. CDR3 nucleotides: TGTGCCAGCAGTTTGTCCCGGGGGGTGAACACTGAAGCTTTCTTT. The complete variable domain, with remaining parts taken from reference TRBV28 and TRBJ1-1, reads DVKVTQSSRYLVKRTGEKVFLECVQDMDHENMFWYRQDPGLGLRLIYFSYDVKMKEKGDIPEGYSVSREKKERFSLILESASTNQTSMYLCASSLSRGVNTEAFFGQGTRLTVV.

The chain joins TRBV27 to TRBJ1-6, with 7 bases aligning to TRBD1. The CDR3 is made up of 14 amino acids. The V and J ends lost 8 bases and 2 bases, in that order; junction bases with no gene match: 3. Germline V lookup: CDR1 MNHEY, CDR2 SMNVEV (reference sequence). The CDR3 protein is CASAGTAYNSPLHF. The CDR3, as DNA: TGTGCCAGCGCGGGGACAGCCTATAATTCACCCCTCCACTTT.

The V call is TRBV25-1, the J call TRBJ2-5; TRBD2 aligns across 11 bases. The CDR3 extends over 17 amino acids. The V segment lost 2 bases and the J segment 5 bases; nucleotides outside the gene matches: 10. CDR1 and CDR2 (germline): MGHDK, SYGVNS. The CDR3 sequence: CASSEHGSGGARETQYF. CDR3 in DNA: TGTGCCAGCAGTGAACATGGTAGCGGGGGGGCCAGGGAGACCCAGTACTTC.

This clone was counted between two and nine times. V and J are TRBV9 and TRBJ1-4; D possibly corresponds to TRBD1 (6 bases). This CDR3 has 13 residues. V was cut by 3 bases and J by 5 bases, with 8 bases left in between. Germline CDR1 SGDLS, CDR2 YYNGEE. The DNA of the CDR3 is TGTGCCAGCAGCGGCGGACAGAATGAAAAACTGTTTTTT. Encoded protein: CASSGGQNEKLFF.

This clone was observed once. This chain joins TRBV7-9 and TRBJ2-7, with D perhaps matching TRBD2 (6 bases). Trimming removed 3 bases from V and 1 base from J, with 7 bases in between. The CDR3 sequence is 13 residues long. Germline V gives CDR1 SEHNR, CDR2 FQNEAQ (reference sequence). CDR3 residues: CASSFGRSYEQYF. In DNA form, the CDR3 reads TGTGCCAGCAGCTTCGGGAGATCCTACGAGCAGTACTTC.